The TCR beta chain described here comes from a study of blood T cells in healthy people across ages. For the second PCR, which ran for roughly 7 to 11 cycles, a sample-barcoded 5' primer and a J-beta primer mix were used. A single record per CDR3 protein comes from TCRdb applying MiXCR to the 5' RACE reads. The sample shows 700,000 to 850,000 distinct CDR3 sequences, under 40% of them seen only once. The CDR3 length is 14 residues. From germline, CDR1 is PRHDT and CDR2 FYEKMQ (reference sequence). The V gene lost 2 bases and the J gene lost 5 bases, with 12 bases spanning the gap. As for this clonotype: Its antigen is as yet unknown.

Study-level points and caveats: The donors' CMV status was not determined, possibly confounding changes in expanded clonotypes.

Sequencing used blood. The chain carries TRBV13 and TRBJ1-1, with D unresolved. The source of this sequence is a man in his late teens or twenties in good health. In DNA form, the CDR3 reads TGTGCCAGCAGCTTAAAGGCGGGGTCGACTGAAGCTTTCTTT. Protein sequence: CASSLKAGSTEAFF.